The 9 T cell receptor beta chains below all came from one sample that was sequenced in a study of T cell repertoires in cytomegalovirus infection. TCRdb analysed the reads with MiXCR anew, one entry per CDR3 protein. This sample has 400,000 or so distinct CDR3 sequences; 31% occur once, and the top ten carry around 15%. The material sequenced was PBMCs. Receptors were obtained from a human donor in good health (CMV status not recorded). Some clones in this sample may be carry-over from other donors' samples.

This clonotype occurred a few times. CDR3 amino acids: CASSDQGAQRADGYTF. For the CDR3, the DNA is TGTGCCAGCAGTGACCAGGGGGCGCAGCGCGCCGATGGCTACACCTTC. J is TRBJ1-2 and V is TRBV6-1; 8 bases match TRBD1. The germline V gene encodes CDR1 MNHNS and CDR2 SASEGT. V shed 3 bases and J 6 bases; nucleotides not matched to a gene: 12. CDR3 size: 16 residues.

This clonotype was observed a handful of times. The chain combines TRBV6-5 with TRBJ1-5; 7 bases align to TRBD1. Germline-derived CDR1 and CDR2 are MNHEY and SVGAGI. With 0 bases clipped from V and 4 bases from J, the junction kept 9 bases outside the gene matches. The CDR3 has 17 amino acids. This CDR3 reads CASSYSPSFRGNQPQHF. The CDR3 DNA reads as TGTGCCAGCAGTTACTCTCCTTCGTTCAGGGGGAATCAGCCCCAGCATTTT.

This clonotype was counted between two and nine times. This chain joins TRBV28 and TRBJ2-3; TRBD1 might be the D (6 bases). This CDR3 is 14 amino acids long. CDR1 is MDHEN and CDR2 is SYDVKM in the germline V gene. With 5 bases removed from V and 2 bases from J, the gap between germline ends came to 11 bases. This CDR3 is CASSPRTDTDTQYF. DNA of the CDR3: TGTGCCAGCAGTCCGCGGACAGACACAGATACGCAGTATTTT.

For this clonotype: A read error may account for a junction end that differs from germline. The chain combines TRBV2 with TRBJ1-1; a weak D match, TRBD1 (6 bases). The germline V gene encodes CDR1 SNHLY and CDR2 FYNNEI. The CDR3 sequence is 15 residues long. The CDR3 coding sequence is TGCTTCTCGGGGCGGGGGGCATGGGTGAACACTGAAGCTTTCTTT. Its protein is CFSGRGAWVNTEAFF.

To note about this clonotype: No conserved phenylalanine or tryptophan ends this CDR3, so it is likely a read error. The rearrangement joins TRBV6-1 to TRBJ2-5; tentatively, D is TRBD2 (5 bases). The CDR3 totals 15 residues. V lost 7 bases, J lost 1 base, and 16 bases lay in between. Germline assignment: CDR1 MNHNS and CDR2 SASEGT. This CDR3 reads CASNWLGSSQETQYL. The CDR3 nucleotides read TGTGCCAGCAATTGGTTGGGGAGCAGCCAAGAGACCCAGTACTTA.

Remarks on this clonotype: A much larger clone differs from this one at a single base, so this may be a read error. The chain combines TRBV7-9 with TRBJ2-5; 8 nucleotides agree with TRBD2. The germline CDR1 and CDR2 sequences are SEHNR and FQNEAQ (reference sequence). The CDR3 extends over 14 amino acids. CDR3 in DNA: TGTGCCAGCAAACGACCCGGGACTAGGGAGACCCAGTCCTTC. This translates into CASKRPGTRETQSF. Drawing the rest from reference TRBV7-9 and TRBJ2-5, the complete variable domain is DTGVSQNPRHKITKRGQNVTFRCDPISEHNRLYWYRQTLGQGPEFLTYFQNEAQLEKSRLLSDRFSAERPKGSFSTLEIQRTEQGDSAMYLCASKRPGTRETQSFGPGTRLLVL.

In this sample, this clonotype turned up a few times. This sequence joins TRBV6-5 and TRBJ2-7; 7 bases match TRBD2. Germline lookup yields CDR1 MNHEY and CDR2 SVGAGI. Trimming at V came to 4 bases and at J to 3 bases, leaving 6 bases not matched to a gene. This CDR3 contains 14 residues. The CDR3 nucleotides are TGTGCCAGCAGTTTTCGGGGGGAACTCTACGAGCAGTACTTC. Its protein is CASSFRGELYEQYF.

This clonotype was counted between two and nine times. V and J are TRBV12-3 or TRBV12-4 and TRBJ1-5; weak D call: TRBD1 (5 bases). The CDR3 consists of 14 residues. Trimming removed 7 bases from V and 1 base from J, with 11 bases in between. Here the CDR3 DNA reads TGTGCCAGCAAAACGGGGGGGAGCAATCAGCCCCAGCATTTT. Protein: CASKTGGSNQPQHF.

Only one count was recorded for this clonotype. A junction boundary mismatches the germline segment, possibly from a read error. The chain has TRBV6-1 and TRBJ2-7, with TRBD1 matching 11 bases. From germline, CDR1 is MNHNS and CDR2 SASEGT. This CDR3 region has 14 residues. The CDR3 reads CSSIQGQGAYEQYF. The CDR3 DNA is TGTTCCAGCATACAGGGACAGGGGGCCTACGAGCAGTACTTC.